This T cell receptor (beta chain) was observed in a study of blood T cell repertoires in COVID-19. Method: immunoSEQ multiplex PCR; TCRdb's copy keeps in-frame clones and lacks some. The data hold about 220,000 clones, with roughly 88% observed a single time. The germline gives CDR1 MDHEN, CDR2 SYDVKM. The CDR3 is made up of 17 amino acids. V lost 8 bases and J lost 7; bases outside the gene matches: 18. Participants were placed into cohorts based on the clinical history they reported. The genes are TRBV28 and TRBJ1-4, with 8 positions matching TRBD1. The source is a woman in her forties or fifties with acute COVID-19. The sample consisted of PBMCs or T cells enriched from blood (not recorded which). In DNA form, the CDR3 reads TGTGCCAGCTTCGCAGGGGGCGCTTTCGGTCGGCGTGAAAAACTGTTTTTT. It yields the protein CASFAGGAFGRREKLFF.